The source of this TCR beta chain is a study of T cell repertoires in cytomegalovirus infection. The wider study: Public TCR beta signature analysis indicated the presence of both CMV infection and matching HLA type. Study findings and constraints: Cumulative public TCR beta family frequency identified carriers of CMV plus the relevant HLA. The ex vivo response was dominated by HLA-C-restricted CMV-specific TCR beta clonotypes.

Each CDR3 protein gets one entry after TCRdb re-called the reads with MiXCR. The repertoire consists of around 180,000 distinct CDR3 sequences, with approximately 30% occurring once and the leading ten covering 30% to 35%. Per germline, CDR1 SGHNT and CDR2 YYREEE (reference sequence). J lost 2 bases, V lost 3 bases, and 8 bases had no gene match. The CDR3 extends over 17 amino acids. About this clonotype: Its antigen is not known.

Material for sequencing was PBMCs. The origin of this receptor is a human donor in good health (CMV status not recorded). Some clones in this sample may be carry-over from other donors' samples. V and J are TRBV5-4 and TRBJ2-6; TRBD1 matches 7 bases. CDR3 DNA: TGTGCCAGCAGCTCCGGAGAGGGGGCAGCTGGGGCCAACGTCCTGACTTTC. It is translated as CASSSGEGAAGANVLTF.